This entry features one TCR beta chain sequence. What it recognizes is unknown. Clones were read by immunoSEQ multiplex PCR, and TCRdb kept only the in-frame ones, dropping some. The table shows roughly 24,000 clones, with roughly 90% occurring only once. Germline V gene sequence: CDR1 LNHDA, CDR2 SQIVND (reference sequence). The CDR3 loop spans 15 amino acids. Germline trimming cut 2 bases from V and 9 bases from J; bases unmatched to any gene: 6. Sampled 1 year posttransplant, controls received myeloablative marrow transplants, methotrexate and a calcineurin inhibitor. The data originate from a study of T cells after posttransplantation cyclophosphamide. Whole-study findings and limits: Donor-recipient repertoire similarity was low at 1-2 months, rising over year one. Blood and skin or GI T cell repertoires showed limited TRB overlap. Recipient CMV seropositivity and CMV reactivation strongly tracked TRB clonality.

This specimen was PBMCs, taken after an allogeneic stem cell transplant with a calcineurin inhibitor and methotrexate. V is TRBV19 and J is TRBJ1-6; 8 bases are shared with TRBD1. The receptor's source is a female patient aged 45-65 years who received an allogeneic stem cell transplant from an unrelated donor, was CMV-positive, and had chronic GVHD only. The T cells may partly be graft donor cells. CDR3 bases: TGTGCCAGTAGTATAAATGGACAGGGTGGTTCACCCCTCCACTTT. It codes for CASSINGQGGSPLHF.